This T cell receptor beta chain was recorded in a study of spatial heterogeneity in lung cancer. Whole-study findings and limits: In tumors, expanded intratumoral alpha and beta TCR counts tracked mutation counts.

As to time point: sample taken at primary tumor resection. Unsorted whole RNA samples from tumor, nontumor lung or frozen PBMC were sequenced. Per the germline V gene, CDR1 is GTSNPN and CDR2 is SVGIG (reference sequence). The V and J ends lost 5 bases and 3 bases, in that order; junction bases with no gene match: 0. The CDR3 covers 11 residues. Using its own MiXCR run on the 5' RACE reads, TCRdb lists one record per CDR3 protein. The repertoire includes over 6,500 distinct CDR3 sequences, 12% of them detected once, and around a fifth sits in the top ten. This clonotype was counted ten times or more. Its target is unknown.

The receptor comes from a male donor with early-stage non-small cell lung cancer. The chain couples TRBV30 to TRBJ2-7, with 8 bases matching TRBD1. The material was lung tumor tissue, obtained at surgery. CDR3 bases: TGTGCCTGGGGACAGGGCTACGAGCAGTACTTC. Translated: CAWGQGYEQYF. Complete variable domain (other parts from reference TRBV30 and TRBJ2-7): SQTIHQWPATLVQPVGSPLSLECTVEGTSNPNLYWYRQAAGRGLQLLFYSVGIGQISSEVPQNLSASRPQDRQFILSSKKLLLSDSGFYLCAWGQGYEQYFGPGTRLTVT.